The present T cell receptor (beta chain) was sequenced within a study of cytomegalovirus exposure and HLA in healthy donors. Regarding the study as a whole: TCR beta V- and J-gene trimming, according to a later analysis, was linked to a missense DCLRE1C variant.

The CDR3 spans 13 residues. The V and J ends lost 1 base and 13 bases, in that order; junction bases with no gene match: 5. Germline assignment: CDR1 SGHDN and CDR2 FVKESK. This clone was recorded a few times. The antigen is unknown. In the PCR, 60 Vbeta and 13 Jbeta primers were used. Repertoires were generated with immunoSEQ multiplex PCR, while TCRdb's copy carries only in-frame clones and drops some. Here the sample spans 120,000 to 150,000 clones, roughly three quarters being singletons. Donors in the study were healthy people who gave bone marrow. This sequence originates from a woman aged 45-65 years in good health and CMV-seronegative. The specimen was PBMCs. The chain carries TRBV14 and TRBJ1-5; TRBD1 aligns across 9 bases. The CDR3 loop reads CASSQGGQGSQHF. The CDR3 DNA sequence: TGTGCCAGCAGCCAAGGGGGACAGGGATCGCAGCATTTT.